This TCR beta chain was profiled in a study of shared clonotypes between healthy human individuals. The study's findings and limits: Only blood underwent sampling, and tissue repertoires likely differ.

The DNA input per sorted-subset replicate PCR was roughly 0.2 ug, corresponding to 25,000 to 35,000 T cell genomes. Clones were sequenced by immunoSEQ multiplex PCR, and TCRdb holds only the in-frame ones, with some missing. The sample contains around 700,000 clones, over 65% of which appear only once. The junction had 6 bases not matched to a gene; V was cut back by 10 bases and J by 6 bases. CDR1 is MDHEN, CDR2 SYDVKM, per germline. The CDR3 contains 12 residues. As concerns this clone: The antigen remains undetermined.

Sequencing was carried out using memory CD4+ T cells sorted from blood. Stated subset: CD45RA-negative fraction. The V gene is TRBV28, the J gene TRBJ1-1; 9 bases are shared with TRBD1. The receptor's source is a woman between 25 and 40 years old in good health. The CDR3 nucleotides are TGTGCCATCCAGGACAGGGGATCTGAAGCTTTCTTT. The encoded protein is CAIQDRGSEAFF. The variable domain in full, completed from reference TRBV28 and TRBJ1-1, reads DVKVTQSSRYLVKRTGEKVFLECVQDMDHENMFWYRQDPGLGLRLIYFSYDVKMKEKGDIPEGYSVSREKKERFSLILESASTNQTSMYLCAIQDRGSEAFFGQGTRLTVV.